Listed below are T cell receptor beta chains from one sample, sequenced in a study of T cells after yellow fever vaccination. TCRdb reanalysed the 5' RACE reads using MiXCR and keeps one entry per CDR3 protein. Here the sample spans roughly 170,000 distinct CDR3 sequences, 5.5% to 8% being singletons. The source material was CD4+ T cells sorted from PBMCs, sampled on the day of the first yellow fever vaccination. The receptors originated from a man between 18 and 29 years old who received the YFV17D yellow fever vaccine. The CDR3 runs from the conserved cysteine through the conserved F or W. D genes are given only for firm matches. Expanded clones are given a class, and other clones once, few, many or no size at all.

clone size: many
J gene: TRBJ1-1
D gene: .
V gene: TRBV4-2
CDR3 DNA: TGTGCCAGCAGGCCTGAACCGGGGCGGATGAACACTGAAGCTTTCTTT
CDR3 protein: CASRPEPGRMNTEAFF

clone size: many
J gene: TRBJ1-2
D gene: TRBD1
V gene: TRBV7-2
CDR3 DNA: TGTGCCAGCAGCACCGGACAGGGAGGGTTAGGCTACACCTTC
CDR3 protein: CASSTGQGGLGYTF

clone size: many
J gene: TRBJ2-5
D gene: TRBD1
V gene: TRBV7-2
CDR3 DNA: TGTGCCAGCAGCTTAGGGACAGGGGGCGCGGAGACCCAGTACTTC
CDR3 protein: CASSLGTGGAETQYF

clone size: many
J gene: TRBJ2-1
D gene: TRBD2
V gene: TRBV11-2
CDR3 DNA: TGTGCCAGCAGCAGGCTAGCGGGGGTTTACAATGAGCAGTTCTTC
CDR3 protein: CASSRLAGVYNEQFF

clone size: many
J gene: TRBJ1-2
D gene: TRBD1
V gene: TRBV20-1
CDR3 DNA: TGCAGTGCTTCCGGCGGGACAGCCTTTGGCTACACCTTC
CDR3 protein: CSASGGTAFGYTF

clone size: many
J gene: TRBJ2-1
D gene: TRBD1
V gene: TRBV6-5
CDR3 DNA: TGTGCCAGCAGTACGGGACAGAAATACAATGAGCAGTTCTTC
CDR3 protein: CASSTGQKYNEQFF

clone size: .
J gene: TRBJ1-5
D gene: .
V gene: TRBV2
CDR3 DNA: TGTGCCAGCAGTTTCAGGATTAGCAATCAGCCCCAGCATTTT
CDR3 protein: CASSFRISNQPQHF

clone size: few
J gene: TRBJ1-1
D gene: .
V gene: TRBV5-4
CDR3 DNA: TGTGCCAGCAGCGGGCAATTAGGTGAAGCTTTCTTT
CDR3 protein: CASSGQLGEAFF

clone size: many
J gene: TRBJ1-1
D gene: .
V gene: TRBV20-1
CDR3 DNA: TGCAGTGCTCCGACAGAGATGAACACTGAAGCTTTCTTT
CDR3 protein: CSAPTEMNTEAFF

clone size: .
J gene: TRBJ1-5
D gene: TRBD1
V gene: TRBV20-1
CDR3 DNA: TGCAGTGCAGCCTCCGGGACAGGGGTTTTTCAGCCCCAGCATTTT
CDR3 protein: CSAASGTGVFQPQHF

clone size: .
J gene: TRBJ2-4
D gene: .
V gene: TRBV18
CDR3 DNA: TGTGCCAGCTCACCACCGAACAGGGCGGACATTCAGTACTTC
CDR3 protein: CASSPPNRADIQYF

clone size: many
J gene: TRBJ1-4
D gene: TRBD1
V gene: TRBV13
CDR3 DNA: TGTGCCAGCAGCGTATCCGGGACAGGGAGTGAAAAACTGTTTTTT
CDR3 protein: CASSVSGTGSEKLFF

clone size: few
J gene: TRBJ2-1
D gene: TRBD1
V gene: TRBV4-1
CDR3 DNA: TGCGCCAGCAGCCTATCCCGGGACAGGGGGCTCAATGAGCAGTTCTTC
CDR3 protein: CASSLSRDRGLNEQFF

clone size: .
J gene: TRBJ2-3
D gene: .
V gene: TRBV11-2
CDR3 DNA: TGTGCCAGCAGCTTAGGGTGGGGACCGGCCTCAGATACGCAGTATTTT
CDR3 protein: CASSLGWGPASDTQYF

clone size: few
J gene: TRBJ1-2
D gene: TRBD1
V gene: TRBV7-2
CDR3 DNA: TGTGCCAGCAGCTGGGACAGGGGAGACTATGGCTACACCTTC
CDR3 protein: CASSWDRGDYGYTF

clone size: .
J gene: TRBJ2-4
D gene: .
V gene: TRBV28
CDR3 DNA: TGTGCCAGCCGTCCCCCCGGCAGAGACATTCAGTACTTC
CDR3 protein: CASRPPGRDIQYF

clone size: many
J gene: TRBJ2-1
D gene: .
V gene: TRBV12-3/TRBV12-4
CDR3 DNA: TGTGCCAGCACCGTCGACTATTTTGGCTACAATGAGCAGTTCTTC
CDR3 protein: CASTVDYFGYNEQFF

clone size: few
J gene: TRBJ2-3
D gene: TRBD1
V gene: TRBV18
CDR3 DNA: TGTGCCAGCTCACCAGCAACAGGGGGCTGGGATACGCAGTATTTT
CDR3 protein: CASSPATGGWDTQYF

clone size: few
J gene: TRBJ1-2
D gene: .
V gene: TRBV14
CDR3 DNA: TGTGCCAGCAGCCAAGATAGAGGCGTCAACTATGGCTACACCTTC
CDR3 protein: CASSQDRGVNYGYTF

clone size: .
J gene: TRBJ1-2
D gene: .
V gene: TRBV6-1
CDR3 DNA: TGTGCCAGCAGTGTCACCTCGACGCGATGGAGGATTTCGTATGGCTACACCTTC
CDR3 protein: CASSVTSTRWRISYGYTF

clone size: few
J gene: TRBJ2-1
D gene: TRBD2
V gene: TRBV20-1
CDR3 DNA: TGCAGTGCCGCGGCTAGCGGGGGGGCCCGAGAGCAGTTCTTC
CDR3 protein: CSAAASGGAREQFF

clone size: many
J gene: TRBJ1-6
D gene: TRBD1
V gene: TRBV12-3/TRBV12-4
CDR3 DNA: TGTGCCAGCACCTCGACAGGGAAGTCACCCCTCCACTTT
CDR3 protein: CASTSTGKSPLHF

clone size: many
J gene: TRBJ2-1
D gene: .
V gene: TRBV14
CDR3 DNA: TGTGCCAGCAGCCAAGTTGGCGGGGGCCCTTCTGAGCAGTTCTTC
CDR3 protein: CASSQVGGGPSEQFF

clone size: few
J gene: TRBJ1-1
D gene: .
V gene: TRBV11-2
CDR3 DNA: TGTGCCAGCAGCTTAATCCGGGGGGCCGGCACTGAAGCTTTCTTT
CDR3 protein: CASSLIRGAGTEAFF

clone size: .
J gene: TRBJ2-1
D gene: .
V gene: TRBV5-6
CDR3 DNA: TGTGCCAGCAGCTTCGCCACGGATGAGCAGTTCTTC
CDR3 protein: CASSFATDEQFF

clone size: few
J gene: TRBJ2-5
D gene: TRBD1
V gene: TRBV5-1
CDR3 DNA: TGCGCCAGCTCCGCCGGGGACAGCGTAGGAGAGACCCAGTACTTC
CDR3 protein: CASSAGDSVGETQYF

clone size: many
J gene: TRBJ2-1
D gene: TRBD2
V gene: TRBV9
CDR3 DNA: TGTGCCAGCAGCGTAGGAGGGCGAAGCGGGGGTATCCACAATGAGCAGTTCTTC
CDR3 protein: CASSVGGRSGGIHNEQFF

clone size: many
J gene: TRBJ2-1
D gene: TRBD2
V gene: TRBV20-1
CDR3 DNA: TGCAGCCTACTAACTAGCGGGGGGGCGGGTGAGCAGTTCTTC
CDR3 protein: CSLLTSGGAGEQFF

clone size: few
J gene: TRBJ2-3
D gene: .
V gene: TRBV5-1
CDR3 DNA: TGCGCCAGCAGTTCCAGGACTTCGGCGGATACGCAGTATTTT
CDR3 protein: CASSSRTSADTQYF

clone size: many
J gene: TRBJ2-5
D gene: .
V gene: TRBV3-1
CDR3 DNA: TGTGCCACCTGTCAATCGGAGGGCAGCGAGACCCAGTACTTC
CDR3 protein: CATCQSEGSETQYF

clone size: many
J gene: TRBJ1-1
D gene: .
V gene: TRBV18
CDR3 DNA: TGTGCCAGCTCACCAACAGGGCGGGACACTGAAGCTTTCTTT
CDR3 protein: CASSPTGRDTEAFF

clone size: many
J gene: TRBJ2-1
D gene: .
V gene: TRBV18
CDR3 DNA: TGTGCCAGCTCACCGCGCGAGGTGCTTGAGCAGTTCTTC
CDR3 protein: CASSPREVLEQFF

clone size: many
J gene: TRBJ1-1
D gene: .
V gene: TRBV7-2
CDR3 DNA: TGTGCCAGCAGCAAGAAGGGGGGGAGCACTGAAGCTTTCTTT
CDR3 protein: CASSKKGGSTEAFF

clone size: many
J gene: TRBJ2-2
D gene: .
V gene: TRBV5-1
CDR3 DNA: TGCGCCAGCAGCTCTCAGACGAACACCGGGGAGCTGTTTTTT
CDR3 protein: CASSSQTNTGELFF

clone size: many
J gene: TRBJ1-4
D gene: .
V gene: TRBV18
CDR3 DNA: TGTGCCAGCTCACTACGAACAGCCTCCGGAGAAAAACTGTTTTTT
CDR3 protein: CASSLRTASGEKLFF

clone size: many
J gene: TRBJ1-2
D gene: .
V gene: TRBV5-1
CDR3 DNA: TGCGCCAGCAGCTTGACAGAAGCCAACTATGGCTACACCTTC
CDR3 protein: CASSLTEANYGYTF

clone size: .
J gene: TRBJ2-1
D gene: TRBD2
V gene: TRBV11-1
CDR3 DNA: TGTGCCAGCAGCTTAGGTTTAGCGGGGGTTCGGGGGCCCTACAATGAGCAGTTCTTC
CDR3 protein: CASSLGLAGVRGPYNEQFF

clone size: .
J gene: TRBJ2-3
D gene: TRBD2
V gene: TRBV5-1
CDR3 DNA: TGCGCCAGCAGCGAAGCTAGCGGGGGGGCCGGAGATACGCAGTATTTT
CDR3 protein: CASSEASGGAGDTQYF

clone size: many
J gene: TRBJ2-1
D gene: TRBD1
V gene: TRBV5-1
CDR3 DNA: TGCGCCAGCAGCTTGGGGACAGGATACAATGAGCAGTTCTTC
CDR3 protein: CASSLGTGYNEQFF

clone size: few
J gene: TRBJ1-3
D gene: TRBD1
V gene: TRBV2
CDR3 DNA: TGTGCCAGCAGGACAGGGTACTCTGGAAACACCATATATTTT
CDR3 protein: CASRTGYSGNTIYF

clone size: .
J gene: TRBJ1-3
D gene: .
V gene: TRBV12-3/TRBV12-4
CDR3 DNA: TGTGCCAGCAGTTTTACCGCCATATATTTT
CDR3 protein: CASSFTAIYF

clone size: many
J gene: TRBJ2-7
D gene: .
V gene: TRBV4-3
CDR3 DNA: TGCGCCAGCAGCCAAGCTCCGCAAACAGGGTCCCAGCAGTACTTC
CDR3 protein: CASSQAPQTGSQQYF

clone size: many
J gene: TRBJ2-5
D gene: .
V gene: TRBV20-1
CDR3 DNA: TGCAGTGCTAGTTTGGGACAAGAGACCCAGTACTTC
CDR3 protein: CSASLGQETQYF

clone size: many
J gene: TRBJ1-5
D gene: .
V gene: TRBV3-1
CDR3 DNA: TGTGCCAGCAGCCAAGGATATGGCGGGGCCTCAACCCAGCCCCAGCATTTT
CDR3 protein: CASSQGYGGASTQPQHF

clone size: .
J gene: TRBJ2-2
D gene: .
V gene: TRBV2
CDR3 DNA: TGTGCCAGCAACTGGGACCTAGGGACGAACACCGGGGAGCTGTTTTTT
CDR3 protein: CASNWDLGTNTGELFF

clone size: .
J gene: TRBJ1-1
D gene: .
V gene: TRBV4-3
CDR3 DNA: TGCGCCAGCAGCCAAGACTTGGGGGGGTCCGAGGGTAACACTGAAGCTTTCTTT
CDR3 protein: CASSQDLGGSEGNTEAFF

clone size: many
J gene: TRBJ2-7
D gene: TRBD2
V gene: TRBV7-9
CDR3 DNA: TGTGCCAGCAGCTTAGATGGACTAGCCTACGAGCAGTACTTC
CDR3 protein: CASSLDGLAYEQYF

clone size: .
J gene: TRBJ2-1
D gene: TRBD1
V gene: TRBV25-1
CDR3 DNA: TGTGCCAGCACGAGGGCAGGGGGCTATGAGCAGTTCTTC
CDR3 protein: CASTRAGGYEQFF

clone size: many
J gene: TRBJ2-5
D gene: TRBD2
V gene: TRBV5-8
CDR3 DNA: TGTGCCAGCAGCCCGAAGAGGGCGGGGGGACGCAAAGAGACCCAGTACTTC
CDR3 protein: CASSPKRAGGRKETQYF

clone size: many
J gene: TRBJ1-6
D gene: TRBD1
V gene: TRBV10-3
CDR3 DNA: TGTGCCATCGACAGGGAGGGTGGAGGGAGAGGACCCCTCCACTTT
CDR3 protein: CAIDREGGGRGPLHF

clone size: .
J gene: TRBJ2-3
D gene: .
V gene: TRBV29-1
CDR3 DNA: TGCAGCGCCGACCTTTTTCTAAGCACAGATACGCAGTATTTT
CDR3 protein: CSADLFLSTDTQYF

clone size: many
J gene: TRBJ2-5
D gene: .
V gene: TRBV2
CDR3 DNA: TGTGCCAGCAGGGCGGATCAAGAGACCCAGTACTTC
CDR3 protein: CASRADQETQYF